The 23 T cell receptor beta chains below all came from one sample that was sequenced in a study of blood T cell repertoires in COVID-19. Assay: immunoSEQ multiplex PCR; the TCRdb copy retains only in-frame clones and omits some. The top ten hold 1.1% of the sample, which has some 190,000 clones, approximately 90% seen once. The specimen sequenced was peripheral blood. The receptors were gathered from a man aged 30 to 39 with acute or convalescent COVID-19.

This sequence joins TRBV5-1 and TRBJ1-1, with TRBD1 matching 9 bases. CDR1 is SGHRS, CDR2 YFSETQ, per germline. The CDR3 sequence is 15 residues long. Trimming cost V 0 bases and J 5 bases; bases outside gene matches: 5. Here the CDR3 reads CASSLGGTGFTEAFF. CDR3 sequence (DNA): TGCGCCAGCAGCTTGGGCGGGACAGGGTTTACTGAAGCTTTCTTT.

V and J are TRBV28 and TRBJ1-2, with a weak D call TRBD1 (6 bases). V shed 5 bases and J shed 8 bases, with 15 bases lying between them. The CDR3 extends over 13 amino acids. The V gene's germline CDR1 is MDHEN and CDR2 SYDVKM. CDR3 sequence (DNA): TGTGCCAGCAGTCTACAGGGAGAGCGCGGCTACACCTTC. Residues: CASSLQGERGYTF.

V and J are TRBV5-1 and TRBJ2-2, with TRBD1 as a possible D gene (5 bases). Trimming shortened V by 0 bases and J by 0 bases, and 15 bases separated the two germline ends. Germline CDR1 reads SGHRS; CDR2 reads YFSETQ. The CDR3 totals 18 residues. CDR3 residues: CASSLDFQGNSNTGELFF. The DNA for the CDR3 is TGCGCCAGCAGCTTGGATTTTCAGGGCAACTCGAACACCGGGGAGCTGTTTTTT.

The chain has TRBV27 and TRBJ1-2, with 8 bases aligning to TRBD1. Germline trimming cut 1 base from V and 4 bases from J; bases unmatched to any gene: 5. CDR1 and CDR2 from the germline V gene are MNHEY and SMNVEV (reference sequence). CDR3 length equals 15 residues. The CDR3 loop is CASSLLADRVYGYTF. The CDR3 DNA sequence: TGTGCCAGCAGTTTATTGGCGGACAGGGTCTATGGCTACACCTTC.

This chain connects TRBV28 to TRBJ1-2; D is uncertain. This CDR3 has 14 residues. Germline V gene data show CDR1 as MDHEN and CDR2 as SYDVKM. V was shortened by 5 bases and J by 4 bases, with 14 bases between the two germline ends. The DNA of the CDR3 is TGTGCCAGCAGTCTACGACATGGTGTCTATGGCTACACCTTC. Its translation: CASSLRHGVYGYTF.

This chain uses TRBV2 with TRBJ2-1, with a weak D call TRBD2 (5 bases). V was shortened by 6 bases and J by 1 base, with 13 bases between the two germline ends. The CDR3 has 15 residues. CDR1 and CDR2 (germline): SNHLY, FYNNEI. CDR3 amino acids: CASREARRSYNEQFF. CDR3 coding DNA: TGTGCCAGCAGGGAGGCCCGGCGGTCCTACAATGAGCAGTTCTTC.

The rearrangement joins TRBV24-1 to TRBJ2-1, with TRBD1 as a possible D gene (6 bases). This CDR3 contains 17 residues. Germline CDR1 KGHDR, CDR2 SFDVKD. The V end lost 3 bases, the J end lost 4 bases, and 18 bases lay between the germline ends. CDR3 region: CATSDRTARLGYNEQFF. CDR3 DNA: TGTGCCACCAGTGATCGGACAGCCCGTCTCGGGTACAATGAGCAGTTCTTC.

This rearrangement joins TRBV14 to TRBJ1-2; D call uncertain. CDR1 is SGHDN and CDR2 is FVKESK in the germline V gene. Trimming shortened V by 2 bases and J by 0 bases, and 4 bases separated the two germline ends. CDR3 length: 13 amino acids. This CDR3 is CASSQLPNYGYTF. The CDR3 DNA is TGTGCCAGCAGCCAACTTCCTAACTATGGCTACACCTTC.

V gene TRBV27 combines with J gene TRBJ2-2, with 7 bases matching TRBD2. V lost 8 bases and J lost 9; bases outside the gene matches: 9. The CDR3 length is 13 residues. Germline V CDR1 and CDR2: MNHEY, SMNVEV (reference sequence). The chain's CDR3 is CASSRLAHRELFF. The CDR3 DNA reads as TGTGCCAGCTCGCGACTAGCCCATAGGGAGCTGTTTTTT.

The CDR3 DNA reads as TGTGCCCCTGATGGGACTCGAACCAACTATGGCTACACCTTC. Its protein product is CAPDGTRTNYGYTF. The gene calls are TRBV11-1 and TRBJ1-2, with D tentatively TRBD1 (5 bases). The V gene's germline CDR1 is SGHAT and CDR2 FQDESV (reference sequence). Trimming shortened V by 11 bases and J by 2 bases, and 18 bases separated the two germline ends. CDR3 size: 14 residues.

This chain uses TRBV25-1 with TRBJ1-2; D is perhaps TRBD1 (5 bases). Per the germline V gene, CDR1 is MGHDK and CDR2 is SYGVNS. The length of the CDR3 is 16 residues. Trimming removed 3 bases at V and 4 bases at J, with 18 bases between. CDR3 sequence (DNA): TGTGCCAGCAGTGACGTCATGGCAGGGAAGGTCTATGGCTACACCTTC. This translates into CASSDVMAGKVYGYTF.

The J gene is TRBJ1-2, the V gene TRBV28; D is perhaps TRBD1 (6 bases). V lost 6 bases and J 8 bases, leaving 19 bases between the germline ends. The CDR3 spans 14 residues. Germline CDR1 MDHEN, CDR2 SYDVKM. The CDR3 coding sequence is TGTGCCAGCAGCAAGGGGGGAGGGAGTAGCGGCTACACCTTC. Translating it yields CASSKGGGSSGYTF.

This clone was detected once. The chain couples TRBV6-4 to TRBJ1-2, with D perhaps TRBD1 (6 bases). The CDR3 has 13 amino acids. Trimming took 6 bases from V and 7 from J, leaving 15 bases between them. Germline V gene sequence: CDR1 MRHNA, CDR2 SNTAGT. Written as DNA, the CDR3 is TGTGCCAGCAGGCCAACCAGGGGATCTGGCTACACCTTC. Residues: CASRPTRGSGYTF.

This chain links TRBV2 with TRBJ2-7, with a tentative D call TRBD1 (5 bases). Trimming pared 10 bases from V and 6 bases from J, leaving 28 bases between. Germline lookup yields CDR1 SNHLY and CDR2 FYNNEI. The CDR3 loop spans 16 amino acids. The CDR3: CAISSTPQGIQGEQYF. The CDR3 DNA is TGTGCCATCTCGTCAACCCCTCAGGGAATACAAGGCGAGCAGTACTTC.

V usage is TRBV27 and J usage is TRBJ2-3, with TRBD1 matching over 8 bases. Trimming cost V 5 bases and J 6 bases; bases outside gene matches: 13. The CDR3 is made up of 16 amino acids. The germline V gene has CDR1 MNHEY and CDR2 SMNVEV (reference sequence). In DNA, the CDR3 is TGTGCCAGCAGTGTCGACAGGGGCGGTGTGACGGATACGCAGTATTTT. Amino acids: CASSVDRGGVTDTQYF.

This rearrangement joins TRBV30 to TRBJ2-7, with 7 bases that match TRBD1. The CDR3 has 15 residues. V lost 4 bases, J lost 1 base, and 10 bases stayed unmatched. Germline V gene sequence: CDR1 GTSNPN, CDR2 SVGIG (reference sequence). CDR3 amino acids: CAWINSGTASYEQYF. In DNA, the CDR3 is TGTGCCTGGATAAATTCCGGGACAGCGTCCTACGAGCAGTACTTC.

The chain joins TRBV6-5 to TRBJ1-4; weak D call: TRBD1 (5 bases). The CDR3 covers 14 residues. V was cut by 5 bases and J by 8 bases, with 15 bases left in between. Germline CDR1 and CDR2: MNHEY and SVGAGI. DNA for the CDR3: TGTGCCAGCAGTCATCCTGGGGCGGGGGAAAAACTGTTTTTT. The encoded protein is CASSHPGAGEKLFF.

The chain has TRBV18 and TRBJ1-1; D not certain. This CDR3 is built from 12 residues. Trimming cost V 1 base and J 8 bases, with 8 bases left between them. Germline V CDR1 and CDR2: KGHSH, LQKENI. CDR3 sequence reads: CASSPRSGEAFF. In DNA form, the CDR3 reads TGTGCCAGCTCACCACGATCCGGGGAAGCTTTCTTT. Based on the CDR3 plus reference TRBV18 and TRBJ1-1, the full variable domain is NAGVMQNPRHLVRRRGQEARLRCSPMKGHSHVYWYRQLPEEGLKFMVYLQKENIIDESGMPKERFSAEFPKEGPSILRIQQVVRGDSAAYFCASSPRSGEAFFGQGTRLTVV.

The V call is TRBV28, the J call TRBJ2-5; TRBD1 is a possible D gene (6 bases). CDR1 MDHEN and CDR2 SYDVKM come from the germline V gene. Trimming stripped 2 bases from V and 7 bases from J, with 14 bases between. The CDR3 has 14 residues. The CDR3 DNA reads as TGTGCCAGCAGTTTAGGACAGTGGTTGGGGACCCAGTACTTC. Translated, it gives CASSLGQWLGTQYF.

The chain carries TRBV29-1 and TRBJ2-3; 12 bases are a match to TRBD2. There are 16 residues in the CDR3. CDR1 is SQVTM, CDR2 ANQGSEA, per germline. V was clipped by 8 bases and J by 6 bases; unmatched bases: 15. The CDR3 loop reads CSIDLLTSGGGDTQYF. DNA of the CDR3: TGCAGCATAGACCTATTGACTAGCGGGGGTGGTGATACGCAGTATTTT.

The chain joins TRBV4-1 to TRBJ2-5, with D perhaps TRBD2 (6 bases). V was cut by 4 bases and J by 2 bases, with 14 bases left in between. Per the germline V gene, CDR1 is MGHRA and CDR2 is YSYEKL. The CDR3 is 15 amino acids. CDR3 coding DNA: TGCGCCAGCAGCCTCCCCGGGACTCAGCAAGAGACCCAGTACTTC. This codes for CASSLPGTQQETQYF.

The gene calls are TRBV19 and TRBJ1-1; 7 nucleotides line up with TRBD1. The J segment lost 6 bases and the V segment lost 5 bases, leaving 6 bases of the junction unmatched. The germline V gene encodes CDR1 LNHDA and CDR2 SQIVND (reference sequence). This CDR3 comprises 13 residues. The CDR3: CASSSRQGAEAFF. CDR3 coding DNA: TGTGCCAGTAGTTCTCGACAGGGTGCTGAAGCTTTCTTT. The whole variable domain, remainder taken from reference TRBV19 and TRBJ1-1, is DGGITQSPKYLFRKEGQNVTLSCEQNLNHDAMYWYRQDPGQGLRLIYYSQIVNDFQKGDIAEGYSVSREKKESFPLTVTSAQKNPTAFYLCASSSRQGAEAFFGQGTRLTVV.

The rearrangement uses TRBV5-1 and TRBJ2-1; 11 bases line up with TRBD2. From germline, CDR1 is SGHRS and CDR2 YFSETQ. The CDR3 totals 15 residues. V lost 1 base and J lost 7; bases outside the gene matches: 4. The CDR3 protein is CASSLKLAGGNEQFF. In DNA, the CDR3 is TGCGCCAGCAGCTTGAAGCTAGCGGGAGGAAATGAGCAGTTCTTC.